What follows are 32 T cell receptor beta chains derived from one specimen sequenced in a study of memory CD8 T cells in hepatitis C reinfection. Stated time point: peak reinfection, 3 to 8 weeks after reinfection detection. TCR sequencing was done directly ex vivo on sorted cells, without expansion in vitro. Generated by immunoSEQ multiplex PCR, the TCRdb table keeps only in-frame clones and is missing some. This sample has fewer than 50,000 clones, with roughly 90% found just once. Sequenced sample: naive CD8+ T cells sorted from blood. The receptors stem from a man between 18 and 35 years old with hepatitis C virus infection.

The genes are TRBV7-9 and TRBJ2-3; perhaps TRBD1 as D (5 bases). Germline V lookup: CDR1 SEHNR, CDR2 FQNEAQ (reference sequence). The CDR3 loop spans 13 amino acids. The V gene lost 5 bases and the J gene lost 3 bases, with 9 bases spanning the gap. CDR3 nucleotide sequence: TGTGCCAGCAGCCGCAAGGGGACAGATACGCAGTATTTT. Protein product: CASSRKGTDTQYF.

Comment on this clone: An end of the junction does not agree with germline; a read error may underlie this. This rearrangement joins TRBV10-2 to TRBJ2-5, with 7 nucleotides matching TRBD1. The germline V gene encodes CDR1 WSHSY and CDR2 SAAADI. The CDR3 is 15 residues long. DNA of the CDR3: TGCGCCAGCAGTGAGTGGCAGGGGGTACAAGCGTGGGCTAACTTC. The encoded protein is CASSEWQGVQAWANF.

This rearrangement joins TRBV7-9 to TRBJ2-6; a weak D match, TRBD1 (6 bases). The V gene lost 0 bases and the J gene lost 5 bases, with 20 bases spanning the gap. The CDR3 runs to 19 residues. From germline, CDR1 is SEHNR and CDR2 FQNEAQ (reference sequence). In nucleotides, the CDR3 is TGTGCCAGCAGCTTAGCCCTCGGGACAAGCCCTCTGAGGGCCAACGTCCTGACTTTC. This gives the protein CASSLALGTSPLRANVLTF.

This chain connects TRBV14 to TRBJ1-2; D is unclear. The CDR3 extends over 16 amino acids. Germline values: CDR1 SGHDN, CDR2 FVKESK. V was trimmed by 0 bases and J by 6 bases, leaving 17 bases between them. The CDR3 sequence: CASSQEVRGGRDGYTF. For the CDR3, the DNA is TGTGCCAGCAGCCAAGAGGTCCGGGGAGGGCGAGATGGCTACACCTTC. Full variable domain (missing parts from reference TRBV14 and TRBJ1-2): EAGVTQFPSHSVIEKGQTVTLRCDPISGHDNLYWYRRVMGKEIKFLLHFVKESKQDESGMPNNRFLAERTGGTYSTLKVQPAELEDSGVYFCASSQEVRGGRDGYTFGSGTRLTVV.

The rearrangement links TRBV5-5 to TRBJ2-5, with a possible D match to TRBD1 (6 bases). From germline, CDR1 is SGHKS and CDR2 YYEKEE (reference sequence). Trimming pared 4 bases from V and 4 bases from J, leaving 17 bases between. CDR3 length: 15 residues. The chain's CDR3 is CASSGSGQGLETQYF. The CDR3 DNA follows: TGTGCCAGCAGCGGGTCGGGGCAGGGGTTAGAGACCCAGTACTTC. Together with reference TRBV5-5 and TRBJ2-5, the CDR3 gives the full variable domain: DAGVTQSPTHLIKTRGQQVTLRCSPISGHKSVSWYQQVLGQGPQFIFQYYEKEERGRGNFPDRFSARQFPNYSSELNVNALLLGDSALYLCASSGSGQGLETQYFGPGTRLLVL.

The gene calls are TRBV7-8 and TRBJ2-5; 12 bases are shared with TRBD2. The closer fit of TRBJ2-7 to the DNA end suggests the J call may be wrong. The V gene's germline CDR1 is SGHVS and CDR2 FQNEAQ. The CDR3 consists of 15 residues. This chain's CDR3 is CASSLRLAGAYEQYF. Written as DNA, the CDR3 is TGTGCCAGCAGCTTACGACTAGCGGGAGCCTACGAGCAGTACTTC.

This sequence joins TRBV6-6 and TRBJ2-1, with D possibly TRBD2 on 6 matching bases. Between the trimmed V and J ends, which lost 0 bases and 7 bases, there was a span of 16 bases. From germline, CDR1 is MNHNY and CDR2 SVGAGI (reference sequence). This CDR3 has 16 residues. This CDR3 is CASSYSVYSGNNEQFF. The CDR3 region has the DNA TGTGCCAGCAGTTACTCAGTCTATAGCGGAAATAATGAGCAGTTCTTC.

This rearrangement joins TRBV9 to TRBJ2-5; TRBD2 aligns across 8 bases. The germline CDR1 and CDR2 sequences are SGDLS and YYNGEE. After removal of 1 base from V and 5 bases from J, the junction contained 10 bases not matched to a gene. The CDR3 totals 16 residues. The CDR3: CASSVKLRGGPETQYF. In DNA form, the CDR3 reads TGTGCCAGCAGCGTAAAGTTACGGGGGGGCCCTGAGACCCAGTACTTC.

The chain couples TRBV6-5 to TRBJ2-7, with D maybe TRBD1 (6 bases). The CDR3 consists of 15 residues. Germline V gene sequence: CDR1 MNHEY, CDR2 SVGAGI. The germline V and J ends were trimmed by 5 bases and 3 bases, with 17 bases remaining between them. The CDR3 protein is CASSPARGSDYEQYV. The CDR3 region has the DNA TGTGCCAGCAGTCCCGCCAGGGGCAGCGACTACGAGCAGTACGTC.

CDR3 sequence (DNA): TGTGCCAGCAGCTCTTTAGCGGGGTACACAGATACGCAGTATTTT. This sequence encodes CASSSLAGYTDTQYF. The gene calls are TRBV11-2 and TRBJ2-3; 8 nucleotides align to TRBD2. Trimming at V came to 4 bases and at J to 2 bases, leaving 5 bases not matched to a gene. In germline, CDR1 is SGHAT, CDR2 FQNNGV. CDR3 length: 15 residues.

CDR3 bases: TGTGCCAGCAGCTTAACCGGGGTGGAGACCCAGTACTTC. Its protein product is CASSLTGVETQYF. The chain combines TRBV7-8 with TRBJ2-5; a possible D gene is TRBD2 (5 bases). The CDR3 runs 13 residues. Germline assignment: CDR1 SGHVS and CDR2 FQNEAQ. V lost 2 bases and J lost 5, with 9 bases in between.

The chain carries TRBV27 and TRBJ2-7; tentatively, D is TRBD2 (6 bases). The CDR3 runs to 13 residues. CDR1 and CDR2 (germline): MNHEY, SMNVEV (reference sequence). V shed 6 bases and J shed 2 bases, with 11 bases lying between them. In DNA form, the CDR3 reads TGTGCCAGCAGAGGGGCGGGAACCTACGAGCAGTACTTC. The encoded protein is CASRGAGTYEQYF.

In this sample, this clone turned up a few times. V is TRBV6-5 and J is TRBJ1-1; no clear D. In germline, CDR1 is MNHEY, CDR2 SVGAGI. The CDR3 sequence is 14 residues long. The V end was cut by 0 bases, the J end by 12 bases, with 17 bases between. The CDR3 nucleotides read TGTGCCAGCAGTTACTCGATTGTTGGTACAGAAACTTTCTTT. Translated, it gives CASSYSIVGTETFF.

This chain uses TRBV4-2 with TRBJ2-2, with D possibly being TRBD2 (6 bases). The CDR3 is 19 amino acids. Germline V gene lookup returns CDR1 LGHNA and CDR2 YNFKEQ. Trimming shortened V by 0 bases and J by 5 bases, and 22 bases separated the two germline ends. Here the CDR3 reads CASSQEGVAEVGRTGELFF. CDR3 coding DNA: TGTGCCAGCAGCCAAGAAGGGGTAGCGGAGGTCGGTAGGACCGGGGAGCTGTTTTTT.

This chain links TRBV5-1 with TRBJ1-5; weak D call: TRBD1 (6 bases). Germline CDR1 SGHRS, CDR2 YFSETQ. The V and J ends lost 0 bases and 5 bases respectively, with 9 bases between them. This CDR3 has 14 amino acids. CDR3 DNA: TGCGCCAGCAGCTTGGAACAGGGAGATCAGCCCCAGCATTTT. Residues: CASSLEQGDQPQHF.

The genes are TRBV4-2 and TRBJ2-7; the D gene is possibly TRBD2 (5 bases). V was shortened by 0 bases and J by 0 bases, with 9 bases between the two germline ends. This CDR3 is 15 amino acids long. Germline values: CDR1 LGHNA, CDR2 YNFKEQ. CDR3 in DNA: TGTGCCAGCAGCCAAGAACCGGGAAGCTCCTACGAGCAGTACTTC. Translating it yields CASSQEPGSSYEQYF.

The chain joins TRBV6-5 to TRBJ2-7; D is possibly TRBD2 (5 bases). V shed 5 bases and J shed 2 bases, with 10 bases lying between them. The germline V gene encodes CDR1 MNHEY and CDR2 SVGAGI. This CDR3 spans 13 amino acids. The DNA of the CDR3 is TGTGCCAGCAGTGAACGAGGGCCCTACGAGCAGTACTTC. The encoded protein is CASSERGPYEQYF.

This chain uses TRBV13 with TRBJ2-2; D remains ambiguous. Trimming cost V 1 base and J 5 bases, with 11 bases left between them. CDR1 and CDR2 (germline): PRHDT, FYEKMQ (reference sequence). CDR3 size: 15 residues. The CDR3 DNA follows: TGTGCCAGCAGCTTAGTGGGCCTTACAACCGGGGAGCTGTTTTTT. Amino acid sequence: CASSLVGLTTGELFF. The full variable domain, with the rest looked up from reference TRBV13 and TRBJ2-2, is AAGVIQSPRHLIKEKRETATLKCYPIPRHDTVYWYQQGPGQDPQFLISFYEKMQSDKGSIPDRFSAQQFSDYHSELNMSSLELGDSALYFCASSLVGLTTGELFFGEGSRLTVL.

The J gene is TRBJ2-1, the V gene TRBV27; TRBD2 agrees at 12 bases. CDR3 length: 16 residues. Germline lookup yields CDR1 MNHEY and CDR2 SMNVEV (reference sequence). V dropped 2 bases and J dropped 10; count of bases not matched to a gene: 9. The CDR3 coding sequence is TGTGCCAGCAGTTTAAAGACTAGCGGGGGCCCACGGGAGCAGTTCTTC. Residues: CASSLKTSGGPREQFF.

The rearrangement links TRBV5-1 to TRBJ2-1; 8 bases agree with TRBD2. The germline V gene has CDR1 SGHRS and CDR2 YFSETQ. This CDR3 has 17 residues. Trimming at V came to 0 bases and at J to 6 bases, leaving 11 bases not matched to a gene. Here the CDR3 DNA reads TGCGCCAGCAGCTTGGGGACGGGGGGGGCAAGCTCCAATGAGCAGTTCTTC. Its translation is CASSLGTGGASSNEQFF.

The chain uses TRBV29-1 and TRBJ1-1, with D perhaps matching TRBD1 (5 bases). The V end was cut by 0 bases, the J end by 4 bases, with 9 bases between. The germline gives CDR1 SQVTM, CDR2 ANQGSEA. This CDR3 region has 13 residues. The CDR3 DNA reads TGCAGCGTTGAAGAGGGGCTCAGCACTGAAGCTTTCTTT. Translated: CSVEEGLSTEAFF.

With regard to this clone: The sample has other DNA sequences that encode this CDR3 too. V is TRBV12-5 and J is TRBJ1-5, with D uncertain. Germline V gene sequence: CDR1 LGHNT, CDR2 FRNRAP. CDR3 length: 13 residues. V lost 7 bases, J lost 4 bases, and 11 bases lay in between. CDR3: CASAPKENQPQHF. CDR3 nucleotide sequence: TGTGCTAGTGCCCCAAAGGAGAATCAGCCCCAGCATTTT.

The chain couples TRBV29-1 to TRBJ2-1; 9 bases map to TRBD1. With 3 bases clipped from V and 7 bases from J, the junction kept 4 bases outside the gene matches. The CDR3 loop spans 13 amino acids. Germline V gene sequence: CDR1 SQVTM, CDR2 ANQGSEA. The CDR3 coding sequence is TGCAGCGTTGAGGGACAGGGTGATAATGAGCAGTTCTTC. Protein: CSVEGQGDNEQFF.

The chain has TRBV5-6 and TRBJ2-2; D gene ambiguous. Germline assignment: CDR1 SGHDT and CDR2 YYEEEE. The CDR3 is made up of 12 amino acids. With 0 bases removed from V and 7 bases from J, the gap between germline ends came to 4 bases. This chain's CDR3 is CASSLVSGELFF. The CDR3 DNA sequence: TGTGCCAGCAGCTTGGTGAGCGGGGAGCTGTTTTTT.

The chain combines TRBV5-6 with TRBJ2-7; 9 nucleotides match TRBD1. This CDR3 comprises 14 residues. V lost 0 bases and J lost 3; bases outside the gene matches: 1. Germline lookup yields CDR1 SGHDT and CDR2 YYEEEE. The CDR3 spells CASSLDRGLYEQYV. DNA for the CDR3: TGTGCCAGCAGCTTGGACAGGGGGCTCTACGAGCAGTACGTC.

V and J are TRBV5-1 and TRBJ2-1; D is perhaps TRBD2 (5 bases). This CDR3 is 14 amino acids long. V was trimmed by 1 base and J by 0 bases, leaving 5 bases between them. Germline V gene sequence: CDR1 SGHRS, CDR2 YFSETQ. CDR3 coding DNA: TGCGCCAGCAGCTTGAGCGGCTCCTACAATGAGCAGTTCTTC. Translating gives CASSLSGSYNEQFF.

This rearrangement joins TRBV11-2 to TRBJ1-4, with D possibly being TRBD1 (5 bases). The V end lost 1 base, the J end lost 6 bases, and 15 bases lay between the germline ends. Germline CDR1 reads SGHAT; CDR2 reads FQNNGV. The CDR3 consists of 16 residues. CDR3 in DNA: TGTGCCAGCAGCTTAGTATTGGGCGCGGGGGATGAAAAACTGTTTTTT. It encodes CASSLVLGAGDEKLFF.

This clone was picked up a small number of times. The chain joins TRBV7-2 to TRBJ2-7; D not certain. This CDR3 comprises 13 residues. Germline-derived CDR1 and CDR2 are SGHTA and FQGNSA. Trimming left V 1 base short and J 4 bases short, with 8 bases between. The CDR3 DNA reads TGTGCCAGCAGCTTAGTACCCGGGTACGAGCAGTACGTC. This translates into CASSLVPGYEQYV.

Points on this clone: The germline gene is not matched at one end of the junction; a read error may be the cause. The chain uses TRBV7-7 and TRBJ2-5; possible D gene TRBD2, 6 bases. Germline-derived CDR1 and CDR2 are SSHAT and FNYEAQ (reference sequence). CDR3 length: 14 amino acids. CDR3 nucleotides: TGTGCTAGCAGCACGGGGGTGGGGCAAGAGACCCAGTACTTC. It yields the protein CASSTGVGQETQYF.

The rearrangement uses TRBV5-6 and TRBJ2-1; D unresolved. V lost 0 bases to trimming and J lost 8 bases, with 9 bases between them. The CDR3 loop spans 13 amino acids. CDR1 SGHDT and CDR2 YYEEEE come from the germline V gene. The CDR3 sequence: CASSLELRYEQFF. The CDR3 DNA follows: TGTGCCAGCAGCTTGGAGTTGCGGTATGAGCAGTTCTTC.

A few counts support this clone. This chain links TRBV30 with TRBJ1-1, with no clear D. V was cut by 4 bases and J by 11 bases, with 14 bases left in between. CDR1 is GTSNPN and CDR2 is SVGIG in the germline V gene (reference sequence). The CDR3 length is 11 residues. This chain's CDR3 is CAWTARRKAFF. Written as DNA, the CDR3 is TGTGCCTGGACGGCACGGAGGAAGGCTTTCTTT.

The chain couples TRBV30 to TRBJ1-5; TRBD1 aligns across 8 bases. The V segment lost 2 bases and the J segment 5 bases; nucleotides outside the gene matches: 2. CDR1 and CDR2 (germline): GTSNPN, SVGIG (reference sequence). The CDR3 covers 13 residues. The CDR3 sequence is CAWSLTGDQPQHF. In DNA, the CDR3 is TGTGCCTGGAGTTTGACAGGGGATCAGCCCCAGCATTTT.